The clone carrying this T cell receptor (beta chain) was seen a handful of times. Its cognate antigen is unknown. The CDR3 consists of 16 residues. Trimming cost V 5 bases and J 0 bases, with 13 bases left between them. Germline V lookup: CDR1 SGHAT, CDR2 FQNNGV. The data are from a study of T cells after yellow fever vaccination. Study details: Libraries from low-cell-number fractions were prepared with the SMART-Seq v4 Ultra Low Input RNA kit. General study results and limits: Reappearance after the booster was seen for most primary-vaccination clones, at more than 95% CD4 and 88% CD8.

TCRdb analysed the 5' RACE reads with MiXCR anew, one entry per CDR3 protein. The data show about 340,000 distinct CDR3 sequences, roughly 8.7% seen once. This rearrangement joins TRBV11-2 to TRBJ2-2; TRBD1 might be the D (6 bases). The material was PBMCs, obtained on the day of the first yellow fever vaccination. The sequence was obtained from a man between 18 and 35 years old who received the YFV17D yellow fever vaccine. DNA for the CDR3: TGTGCCAGCAGCCCTTCCGGGACACCGAACACCGGGGAGCTGTTTTTT. Protein product: CASSPSGTPNTGELFF.